The present TCR beta chain was sequenced within a study of CD8+CD57+ T cells in acquired aplastic anemia. Study-level background: CD4+ and CD8+ cells, once sorted, gave DNA averaging about 3 ug. Average CD4+ read depth in healthy donors was some 11 million reads.

Germline CDR1 reads PRHDT; CDR2 reads FYEKMQ (reference sequence). The CDR3 is 16 residues long. V was clipped by 5 bases and J by 2 bases; unmatched bases: 6. The study profiled TCR beta VDJ and CDR3 using genomic DNA as template. TCRdb redid the calling of the reads with MiXCR, one entry per CDR3 protein. The data show roughly 420,000 distinct CDR3 sequences, with 65% to 80% seen just once and 4% held by the top ten. The sequenced material came from sorted CD4+, CD8+, or CD8+CD57+ T cells (not recorded which) from PBMCs. This rearrangement joins TRBV13 to TRBJ2-1; 10 nucleotides match TRBD2. The clonotype comes from a human donor in good health, serving as a control. CDR3 amino acids: CASSPRLAGAYNEQFF. The CDR3 region has the DNA TGTGCCAGCAGCCCCCGGCTAGCGGGGGCCTACAATGAGCAGTTCTTC. Using reference TRBV13 and TRBJ2-1 for the parts outside the CDR3, the full variable domain is AAGVIQSPRHLIKEKRETATLKCYPIPRHDTVYWYQQGPGQDPQFLISFYEKMQSDKGSIPDRFSAQQFSDYHSELNMSSLELGDSALYFCASSPRLAGAYNEQFFGPGTRLTVL.